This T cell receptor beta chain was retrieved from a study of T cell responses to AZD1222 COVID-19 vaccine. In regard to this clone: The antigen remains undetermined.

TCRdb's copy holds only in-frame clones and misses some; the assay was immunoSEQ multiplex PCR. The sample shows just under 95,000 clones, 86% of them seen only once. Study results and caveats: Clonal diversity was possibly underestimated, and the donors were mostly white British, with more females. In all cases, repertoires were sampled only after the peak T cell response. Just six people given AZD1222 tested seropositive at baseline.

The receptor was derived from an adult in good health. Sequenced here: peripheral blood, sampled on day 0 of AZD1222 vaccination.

CDR3 loop: CASSFGEGFYNSPLHF. DNA of the CDR3: TGTGCCAGCAGCTTCGGGGAGGGGTTCTATAATTCACCCCTCCACTTT. V usage is TRBV7-8 and J usage is TRBJ1-6; tentatively, D is TRBD1 (5 bases). This CDR3 comprises 16 residues. Per the germline V gene, CDR1 is SGHVS and CDR2 is FQNEAQ. V was shortened by 3 bases and J by 3 bases, with 12 bases between the two germline ends.